Below, 14 T cell receptor beta chains from the same sample are listed, as sequenced in a study of blood T cell repertoires in COVID-19. Clones were read by immunoSEQ multiplex PCR, and TCRdb kept only the in-frame ones, dropping some. The repertoire holds about 410,000 clones, approximately 90% seen once, with 1.5% to 1.7% in the top ten. Sequenced input: peripheral blood. Receptors originate from a woman in her forties with COVID-19, enrolled during active disease.

This clone has more than one count but fewer than ten. This chain uses TRBV30 with TRBJ1-1; D gene unclear. V was shortened by 7 bases and J by 10 bases, with 16 bases between the two germline ends. The CDR3 consists of 11 residues. Germline CDR1 and CDR2: GTSNPN and SVGIG (reference sequence). The CDR3 bases are TGTGCCTACGGCCTGCAAGAGGGAGCTTTCTTT. This gives the protein CAYGLQEGAFF.

This chain uses TRBV9 with TRBJ1-3, with 9 bases that match TRBD1. With V trimmed by 0 bases and J by 2 bases, 3 bases remained unmatched. The germline gives CDR1 SGDLS, CDR2 YYNGEE. The CDR3 sequence is 16 residues long. The chain's CDR3 is CASSVGHRGPGNTIYF. The CDR3 coding sequence is TGTGCCAGCAGCGTAGGGCACAGGGGGCCTGGAAACACCATATATTTT.

The J gene is TRBJ1-6, the V gene TRBV19; D remains ambiguous. V lost 5 bases and J lost 6, with 14 bases in between. CDR1 and CDR2 from the germline V gene are LNHDA and SQIVND (reference sequence). The CDR3 totals 15 residues. DNA of the CDR3: TGTGCCAGTAGTCCCTCGACTAGCCCTAATTCACCCCTCCACTTT. Amino acid sequence: CASSPSTSPNSPLHF.

The chain is built from TRBV10-3 and TRBJ1-4; 8 bases agree with TRBD1. The CDR3 has 12 amino acids. CDR1 and CDR2 (germline): ENHRY, SYGVKD. V dropped 10 bases and J dropped 8; count of bases not matched to a gene: 6. The CDR3 DNA is TGTGCCACCCAGGGGGCCGACGAAAAACTGTTTTTT. Its translation: CATQGADEKLFF.

Only one count was recorded for this clone. The rearrangement uses TRBV11-2 and TRBJ2-6; 8 nucleotides line up with TRBD1. The J segment lost 2 bases and the V segment lost 4 bases, leaving 13 bases of the junction unmatched. Germline V CDR1 and CDR2: SGHAT, FQNNGV. The CDR3 runs 19 residues. The CDR3 region has the DNA TGTGCCAGCAGCTCCCTGGGGGGCAGGGGGCATGCTGGGGCCAACGTCCTGACTTTC. This sequence encodes CASSSLGGRGHAGANVLTF.

The V call is TRBV30, the J call TRBJ1-5, with D possibly being TRBD1 (6 bases). Germline V CDR1 and CDR2: GTSNPN, SVGIG (reference sequence). CDR3 length equals 14 residues. V lost 4 bases to trimming and J lost 5 bases, with 15 bases between them. CDR3 amino acids: CAWTGGQNYQPQHF. DNA for the CDR3: TGTGCCTGGACCGGCGGACAGAACTATCAGCCCCAGCATTTT. Full variable domain (outside the CDR3, taken from reference TRBV30 and TRBJ1-5): SQTIHQWPATLVQPVGSPLSLECTVEGTSNPNLYWYRQAAGRGLQLLFYSVGIGQISSEVPQNLSASRPQDRQFILSSKKLLLSDSGFYLCAWTGGQNYQPQHFGDGTRLSIL.

This clone has only a few counts. V usage is TRBV9 and J usage is TRBJ2-7; 9 positions match TRBD1. The CDR3 is made up of 15 amino acids. CDR1 SGDLS and CDR2 YYNGEE come from the germline V gene. V lost 4 bases to trimming and J lost 3 bases; unmatched junction nucleotides: 8. CDR3 amino acids: CASSPSEDRGYEQYF. The CDR3 region has the DNA TGTGCCAGCAGCCCCTCGGAGGACAGGGGCTACGAGCAGTACTTC.

This chain joins TRBV12-3 or TRBV12-4 and TRBJ2-2; TRBD2 is a possible D gene (5 bases). The ends were cut back, 8 bases at V and 7 bases at J, with 14 bases in the middle. The CDR3 runs 13 residues. The CDR3 loop reads CASRPAVVGELFF. Written as DNA, the CDR3 is TGTGCCAGCCGGCCAGCGGTGGTCGGGGAGCTGTTTTTT.

The chain couples TRBV9 to TRBJ2-3; TRBD1 is a possible D gene (6 bases). The CDR3 spans 14 residues. The germline gives CDR1 SGDLS, CDR2 YYNGEE. Trimming left V 6 bases short and J 2 bases short, with 13 bases between. In nucleotides, the CDR3 is TGTGCCAGCAATACAGGGTATTTCACAGATACGCAGTATTTT. The encoded protein is CASNTGYFTDTQYF.

This sequence joins TRBV27 and TRBJ2-6; TRBD1 aligns across 8 bases. There are 19 residues in the CDR3. Germline V gene data show CDR1 as MNHEY and CDR2 as SMNVEV (reference sequence). The V segment lost 6 bases and the J segment 0 bases; nucleotides outside the gene matches: 13. CDR3 amino acids: CASSRYGTGPGSGANVLTF. CDR3 nucleotides: TGTGCCAGCAGCCGGTACGGGACAGGTCCCGGCTCTGGGGCCAACGTCCTGACTTTC.

The CDR3, as DNA: TGTGCCAGCAGCTTAGGCCTAGCGGGAGGAACCGGGGAGCTGTTTTTT. The encoded protein is CASSLGLAGGTGELFF. The chain couples TRBV7-6 to TRBJ2-2, with 11 bases that match TRBD2. J lost 5 bases, V lost 1 base, and 3 bases had no gene match. The CDR3 consists of 16 residues. Per the germline V gene, CDR1 is SGHVS and CDR2 is FNYEAQ.

This clone was seen a single time. The rearrangement uses TRBV7-9 and TRBJ1-3, with 8 bases fitting TRBD1. Germline CDR1 reads SEHNR; CDR2 reads FQNEAQ (reference sequence). The CDR3 covers 16 residues. The trim removed 5 bases at V and 0 bases at J, leaving 6 bases unmatched. This CDR3 reads CASSIWTGYSGNTIYF. CDR3 coding DNA: TGTGCCAGCAGCATCTGGACAGGGTACTCTGGAAACACCATATATTTT.

This clone was seen only once. The chain carries TRBV5-5 and TRBJ2-2; D perhaps matches TRBD1 (6 bases). With 1 base removed from V and 1 base from J, the gap between germline ends came to 11 bases. CDR3 length: 16 amino acids. Germline CDR1 and CDR2: SGHKS and YYEKEE (reference sequence). In DNA form, the CDR3 reads TGTGCCAGCAGCTTGAACTCGGGACAGAACACCGGGGAGCTGTTTTTT. Its translation: CASSLNSGQNTGELFF. The whole variable domain, filled in from reference TRBV5-5 and TRBJ2-2, reads DAGVTQSPTHLIKTRGQQVTLRCSPISGHKSVSWYQQVLGQGPQFIFQYYEKEERGRGNFPDRFSARQFPNYSSELNVNALLLGDSALYLCASSLNSGQNTGELFFGEGSRLTVL.

The rearrangement joins TRBV19 to TRBJ1-1; TRBD1 matches at 9 bases. The germline V gene encodes CDR1 LNHDA and CDR2 SQIVND (reference sequence). The ends lost 6 bases at V and 0 bases at J; junction bases unmatched: 5. The CDR3 is 15 residues long. CDR3 loop: CASSRTGAMNTEAFF. As DNA, the CDR3 is TGTGCCAGTAGCCGGACAGGGGCCATGAACACTGAAGCTTTCTTT. Drawing the rest from reference TRBV19 and TRBJ1-1, the complete variable domain is DGGITQSPKYLFRKEGQNVTLSCEQNLNHDAMYWYRQDPGQGLRLIYYSQIVNDFQKGDIAEGYSVSREKKESFPLTVTSAQKNPTAFYLCASSRTGAMNTEAFFGQGTRLTVV.